Each of the 16 T cell receptor beta chains below was sequenced from the same sample in a study of human T cells and chemical hapten exposure. TCRdb passed the RACE reads through MiXCR, listing each CDR3 protein once. The table lists 300,000 to 450,000 distinct CDR3 sequences, over 5% of them singletons. Regarding time point: pre-sensitization, week 0. Sample treatment: therapeutic diphenylcyclopropenone sensitization with weekly scalp DPC. This specimen was whole blood, taken in connection with sensitization to the hapten diphenylcyclopropenone (DPC). Receptor source: a young woman with alopecia areata. Some clones in this sample may be carry-over from other donors' samples.

This chain joins TRBV20-1 and TRBJ1-2; the match to TRBD1 covers 7 bases. The CDR3 consists of 14 residues. Germline trimming cut 5 bases from V and 3 bases from J; bases unmatched to any gene: 9. Germline V gives CDR1 DFQATT, CDR2 SNEGSKA (reference sequence). CDR3 sequence (DNA): TGCAGTGCTCGCTACTCCCAGGGGGACTATGGCTACACCTTC. Translated, it gives CSARYSQGDYGYTF.

The chain has TRBV6-1 and TRBJ1-2, with TRBD1 matching over 9 bases. CDR3 length equals 14 residues. Germline V gene data show CDR1 as MNHNS and CDR2 as SASEGT. V lost 8 bases, J lost 3 bases, and 7 bases stayed unmatched. CDR3 sequence reads: CASERTGAYYGYTF. The CDR3, as DNA: TGTGCCAGCGAGCGGACAGGGGCCTACTATGGCTACACCTTC.

This clonotype came up many times. The rearrangement uses TRBV7-2 and TRBJ2-1; the match to TRBD2 covers 10 bases. Losses at the gene ends were 4 bases for V and 9 bases for J; bases not matched to a gene: 12. CDR1 is SGHTA, CDR2 FQGNSA, per germline. The CDR3 is 16 amino acids. CDR3 in DNA: TGTGCCAGCAGCTCGGCGGAGCGGGGGGGCCTCACTGAGCAGTTCTTC. Protein sequence: CASSSAERGGLTEQFF.

The J gene is TRBJ1-2, the V gene TRBV6-1; tentative D call: TRBD1 (6 bases). This CDR3 is 15 amino acids long. The V end was cut by 2 bases, the J end by 4 bases, with 14 bases between. Germline loops: CDR1 MNHNS, CDR2 SASEGT. CDR3 protein: CASSEQGFQFYGYTF. The CDR3 DNA reads as TGTGCCAGCAGTGAACAGGGGTTTCAGTTCTATGGCTACACCTTC.

This clonotype was recorded at least ten times. This rearrangement joins TRBV5-6 to TRBJ2-1; TRBD2 matches at 8 bases. The germline V gene encodes CDR1 SGHDT and CDR2 YYEEEE. After removal of 2 bases from V and 1 base from J, the junction contained 5 bases not matched to a gene. This CDR3 region has 16 residues. CDR3 in amino acids: CASSFTLAGSYNEQFF. Written as DNA, the CDR3 is TGTGCCAGCAGCTTTACCTTAGCGGGGTCCTACAATGAGCAGTTCTTC.

The chain links TRBV5-1 to TRBJ2-5, with 7 bases that match TRBD1. Trimming took 2 bases from V and 2 from J; bases not matched to a gene: 6. Germline lookup yields CDR1 SGHRS and CDR2 YFSETQ. The CDR3 runs 15 residues. Here the CDR3 DNA reads TGCGCCAGCAGCTTAACCGGGACAGCGCAAGAGACCCAGTACTTC. It encodes CASSLTGTAQETQYF.

On this clonotype: A read error may explain this, as a much larger clone is one base away. This CDR3 is missing its conserved last phenylalanine or tryptophan, likely due to a read error. V usage is TRBV28 and J usage is TRBJ1-2; 9 nucleotides line up with TRBD1. V shed 6 bases and J 5 bases; nucleotides not matched to a gene: 10. Germline CDR1 reads MDHEN; CDR2 reads SYDVKM. The CDR3 is made up of 15 amino acids. CDR3 loop: CASSPGTGFWYGYTL. The CDR3 DNA reads TGTGCCAGCAGCCCTGGGACAGGGTTTTGGTATGGCTACACCTTA.

Many counts were recorded for this clonotype. The CDR3 protein is CASSPGWVRNNSPLHF. For the CDR3, the DNA is TGTGCCAGCAGCCCTGGCTGGGTCAGGAATAATTCACCCCTCCACTTT. The chain uses TRBV12-3 or TRBV12-4 and TRBJ1-6, with unresolved D. V was cut by 6 bases and J by 5 bases, with 17 bases left in between. This CDR3 is 16 amino acids long.

The chain uses TRBV6-5 and TRBJ2-1, with D perhaps assigned TRBD1 or TRBD2 (6 bases each). Trimming shortened V by 7 bases and J by 0 bases, and 16 bases separated the two germline ends. In germline, CDR1 is MNHEY, CDR2 SVGAGI. The CDR3 covers 16 residues. CDR3 bases: TGTGCCAGCACGAAGGGGGGCTCGAGCTCCTACAATGAGCAGTTCTTC. Its protein is CASTKGGSSSYNEQFF.

The rearrangement uses TRBV5-8 and TRBJ2-3; perhaps TRBD1 as D (5 bases). The CDR3 runs to 16 residues. The germline V and J ends were trimmed by 4 bases and 2 bases, with 17 bases remaining between them. Per germline, CDR1 SGHTS and CDR2 YDEGEE. The CDR3 reads CASSLGQGEFTDTQYF. In DNA form, the CDR3 reads TGTGCCAGCAGCCTAGGTCAGGGCGAGTTCACAGATACGCAGTATTTT.

The V gene is TRBV7-2, the J gene TRBJ2-7; no definite D call. The V and J ends lost 5 bases and 1 base respectively, with 18 bases between them. The germline V gene has CDR1 SGHTA and CDR2 FQGNSA. The CDR3 totals 16 residues. The CDR3 DNA is TGTGCCAGCAGCCTGACGCATTTCGCGGCTTCCTACGAGCAGTACTTC. Amino acid sequence: CASSLTHFAASYEQYF.

The chain combines TRBV28 with TRBJ2-7; D not resolved. The V gene lost 5 bases and the J gene lost 1 base, with 9 bases spanning the gap. The CDR3 loop spans 13 amino acids. Germline lookup yields CDR1 MDHEN and CDR2 SYDVKM. The CDR3 nucleotides read TGTGCCAGCAGTCTCAGCCAATCCTACGAGCAGTACTTC. Its translation is CASSLSQSYEQYF.

This clonotype was detected many times. The chain recombines TRBV12-3 or TRBV12-4 with TRBJ1-1, with 10 bases identical to TRBD1. V was clipped by 5 bases and J by 1 base; unmatched bases: 4. The CDR3 has 15 residues. The CDR3 region has the DNA TGTGCCAGCAGTCCCCGGGACAGGGGGAACACTGAAGCTTTCTTT. The encoded protein is CASSPRDRGNTEAFF.

This clonotype was counted between two and nine times. Here the CDR3 DNA reads TGTGCCAGCAGCCCCGCGTGGGGGAACTCCTACGAGCAGTACTTC. Its protein is CASSPAWGNSYEQYF. The rearrangement links TRBV7-2 to TRBJ2-7; D tentatively fits TRBD1 or TRBD2 (5 bases each). Germline V gives CDR1 SGHTA, CDR2 FQGNSA. V lost 5 bases and J lost 0, with 14 bases in between. The CDR3 is 15 amino acids.

This clonotype has just a few counts. CDR3: CASSLMTVTGELFF. CDR3 in DNA: TGTGCCAGCAGCTTAATGACTGTGACCGGGGAGCTGTTTTTT. The chain links TRBV7-9 to TRBJ2-2; unclear D gene. Per the germline V gene, CDR1 is SEHNR and CDR2 is FQNEAQ (reference sequence). This CDR3 has 14 residues. The V gene lost 2 bases and the J gene lost 5 bases, with 9 bases spanning the gap.

This clonotype was found many times. The chain recombines TRBV12-3 or TRBV12-4 with TRBJ1-1; TRBD1 aligns across 7 bases. CDR3 length: 14 residues. After removal of 3 bases from V and 0 bases from J, the junction contained 1 base not matched to a gene. The CDR3 DNA sequence: TGTGCCAGCAGTTTTGGGACAGTGAACACTGAAGCTTTCTTT. This gives the protein CASSFGTVNTEAFF.